The 21 T cell receptor beta chains given below trace back to one sample, sequenced in a study of T-cell reconstitution after alpha-beta-depleted transplantation in children. Unique molecular identifiers featured in how the TCRbeta library was prepared. Each CDR3 protein is one row after TCRdb ran MiXCR on the PCR reads. The sample has 500,000 to 600,000 distinct CDR3 sequences, 15% to 20% seen once; the top ten hold 3% to 4%. The sample was PBMCs from the stem cell graft donor, taken from the stem cell graft. The source is a human donor who donated a stem cell graft to a child with acute lymphoblastic leukemia.

The chain links TRBV5-8 to TRBJ1-5; TRBD1 matches at 9 bases. This CDR3 comprises 14 residues. With 3 bases clipped from V and 7 bases from J, the junction kept 5 bases outside the gene matches. Per the germline V gene, CDR1 is SGHTS and CDR2 is YDEGEE. CDR3 nucleotide sequence: TGTGCCAGCAGCTCAGGACAGGGGCCCCAGCCCCAGCATTTT. It specifies CASSSGQGPQPQHF.

The chain links TRBV12-3 or TRBV12-4 to TRBJ2-7, with D possibly being TRBD1 or TRBD2 (5 bases each). Between the trimmed V and J ends, which lost 2 bases and 2 bases, there was a span of 13 bases. This CDR3 contains 15 residues. The CDR3 loop is CASSLMGTGPYEQYF. The CDR3 DNA sequence: TGTGCCAGCAGTTTAATGGGGACCGGCCCCTACGAGCAGTACTTC.

This clonotype has just a few counts. The CDR3 nucleotides read TGTGCCAGCAGTTTATCTCCCGGAGCTCTACTCAATGAAAAACTGTTTTTT. Protein sequence: CASSLSPGALLNEKLFF. The chain joins TRBV27 to TRBJ1-4; D unresolved. The CDR3 runs 17 residues. Per the germline V gene, CDR1 is MNHEY and CDR2 is SMNVEV (reference sequence). The V gene lost 0 bases and the J gene lost 5 bases, with 16 bases spanning the gap.

The genes are TRBV5-1 and TRBJ1-1; 7 bases agree with TRBD1. Trimming removed 0 bases from V and 0 bases from J; junction bases left unmatched: 8. This CDR3 has 17 residues. Germline V gives CDR1 SGHRS, CDR2 YFSETQ. The CDR3: CASSLGDSLLMNTEAFF. The CDR3 region has the DNA TGCGCCAGCAGCTTGGGGGACAGCCTACTCATGAACACTGAAGCTTTCTTT.

This clonotype came up once. The chain couples TRBV7-9 to TRBJ1-2; D gene uncertain. The CDR3 sequence is 13 residues long. The V end was cut by 2 bases, the J end by 8 bases, with 12 bases between. The V gene's germline CDR1 is SEHNR and CDR2 FQNEAQ (reference sequence). This CDR3 is CASSLPGFEGYTF. CDR3 bases: TGTGCCAGCAGCTTACCGGGGTTCGAAGGCTACACCTTC.

This clonotype has only a few counts. The V gene is TRBV15, the J gene TRBJ2-7; 7 bases map to TRBD2. With V trimmed by 4 bases and J by 2 bases, 5 bases remained unmatched. Germline lookup yields CDR1 LNHNV and CDR2 YYDKDF (reference sequence). The CDR3 spans 14 residues. The CDR3 bases are TGTGCCACCAGCACGGGACTACAAACCTACGAGCAGTACTTC. As protein: CATSTGLQTYEQYF.

The V call is TRBV29-1, the J call TRBJ2-2; 8 nucleotides agree with TRBD2. The length of the CDR3 is 16 residues. Germline V gives CDR1 SQVTM, CDR2 ANQGSEA. The V and J ends lost 4 bases and 0 bases, in that order; junction bases with no gene match: 7. The CDR3 DNA sequence: TGCAGCGTTGGCATTAGCGGGAACCCGAACACCGGGGAGCTGTTTTTT. Its translation: CSVGISGNPNTGELFF.

This clonotype appeared a few times. The chain has TRBV7-9 and TRBJ2-1; the D is unclear. With 5 bases removed from V and 3 bases from J, the gap between germline ends came to 11 bases. The CDR3 contains 14 residues. CDR1 is SEHNR and CDR2 is FQNEAQ in the germline V gene (reference sequence). The CDR3 nucleotides are TGTGCCAGCAGCCCCCGAGTCAACTACAATGAGCAGTTCTTC. Translating it yields CASSPRVNYNEQFF.

A few counts support this clonotype. This is likely a read error, given that the CDR3 carries no conserved phenylalanine or tryptophan at its end. The limits of the CDR3 on the DNA are not certain, so only TCRdb's listed CDR3 is given. The genes are TRBV12-3 or TRBV12-4 and TRBJ1-2. 11 amino acids form the CDR3, both terminal residues included. CDR3 residues: CASSFPSPLLI.

This chain joins TRBV6-6 and TRBJ2-1; no definite D call. This CDR3 comprises 12 residues. The germline V and J ends were trimmed by 2 bases and 8 bases, with 7 bases remaining between them. Per germline, CDR1 MNHNY and CDR2 SVGAGI (reference sequence). Written as DNA, the CDR3 is TGTGCCAGCAGTTACCGGCTAGATGAGCAGTTCTTC. The encoded protein is CASSYRLDEQFF.

The rearrangement joins TRBV7-8 to TRBJ2-1; 9 bases are shared with TRBD2. The germline CDR1 and CDR2 sequences are SGHVS and FQNEAQ. CDR3 length equals 18 residues. Trimming removed 4 bases from V and 6 bases from J; junction bases left unmatched: 16. In DNA, the CDR3 is TGTGCCAGCAGCTCCCGGCCTTCTAGCGGGGACATGTCCAATGAGCAGTTCTTC. Its translation is CASSSRPSSGDMSNEQFF.

This clonotype turned up a few times. The chain joins TRBV15 to TRBJ2-4; TRBD1 matches 9 bases. V was clipped by 8 bases and J by 8 bases; unmatched bases: 4. Germline assignment: CDR1 LNHNV and CDR2 YYDKDF (reference sequence). The CDR3 is 12 amino acids. The CDR3 region is CATGTGNDIQYF. CDR3 DNA sequence: TGTGCCACCGGGACAGGGAACGACATTCAGTACTTC.

This clonotype was counted a few times. This chain uses TRBV5-1 with TRBJ1-5; D remains ambiguous. Trimming pared 0 bases from V and 0 bases from J, leaving 7 bases between. Germline CDR1 SGHRS, CDR2 YFSETQ. The CDR3 spans 15 residues. The CDR3 region is CASSLVPDSNQPQHF. Here the CDR3 DNA reads TGCGCCAGCAGCTTGGTTCCAGATAGCAATCAGCCCCAGCATTTT.

The chain joins TRBV11-3 to TRBJ2-1; TRBD1 matches 7 bases. With 5 bases clipped from V and 0 bases from J, the junction kept 4 bases outside the gene matches. The germline CDR1 and CDR2 sequences are SGHNT and YENEEA. The CDR3 spans 15 residues. DNA for the CDR3: TGTGCCAGCAGCCCGGACAGGAACTCCTACAATGAGCAGTTCTTC. This codes for CASSPDRNSYNEQFF.

The rearrangement links TRBV12-3 or TRBV12-4 to TRBJ1-5, with TRBD1 matching over 10 bases. J lost 6 bases, V lost 3 bases, and 5 bases had no gene match. This CDR3 is 15 amino acids long. The CDR3 region is CASSFIRDRGQPQHF. The CDR3 DNA reads as TGTGCCAGCAGTTTCATCCGGGACAGGGGTCAGCCCCAGCATTTT.

The V and J genes are TRBV10-3 and TRBJ1-1; 10 bases line up with TRBD1. CDR3 length equals 15 residues. V lost 4 bases to trimming and J lost 5 bases; unmatched junction nucleotides: 7. CDR1 and CDR2 (germline): ENHRY, SYGVKD. CDR3 amino acids: CAISGRDRGKTEAFF. As DNA, the CDR3 is TGTGCCATCAGTGGCCGGGACAGGGGTAAGACTGAAGCTTTCTTT.

The chain combines TRBV10-3 with TRBJ1-4, with D perhaps TRBD1 (5 bases). The ends were cut back, 10 bases at V and 7 bases at J, with 19 bases in the middle. Per germline, CDR1 ENHRY and CDR2 SYGVKD. There are 14 residues in the CDR3. In DNA, the CDR3 is TGTGCCACTTCCAATGGGGGGGAAAGTGAAAAACTGTTTTTT. Translating it yields CATSNGGESEKLFF.

The rearrangement uses TRBV6-5 and TRBJ2-6; D gene ambiguous. Trimming left V 2 bases short and J 2 bases short, with 4 bases between. The CDR3 runs to 14 residues. Germline assignment: CDR1 MNHEY and CDR2 SVGAGI. For the CDR3, the DNA is TGTGCCAGCAGTTACGGCGCTGGGGCCAACGTCCTGACTTTC. Protein: CASSYGAGANVLTF.

The chain is built from TRBV3-1 and TRBJ1-1; the match to TRBD1 covers 8 bases. The CDR3 totals 14 residues. Germline trimming cut 1 base from V and 4 bases from J; bases unmatched to any gene: 2. Germline CDR1 is LGHDT and CDR2 is YNNKEL (reference sequence). The DNA for the CDR3 is TGTGCCAGCAGCCAAGGACAGGGGAGCACTGAAGCTTTCTTT. Translation gives CASSQGQGSTEAFF.

The rearrangement joins TRBV12-3 or TRBV12-4 to TRBJ2-1, with D perhaps given as TRBD1 or TRBD2 (5 bases each). There are 16 residues in the CDR3. Trimming cost V 5 bases and J 9 bases, with 23 bases left between them. This chain's CDR3 is CASSKPGAAVVGEQFF. The CDR3 bases are TGTGCCAGCAGTAAACCCGGGGCGGCAGTAGTGGGTGAGCAGTTCTTC.

This clonotype occurred a few times. The chain is built from TRBV5-1 and TRBJ1-6; a weak D match, TRBD1 (6 bases). This CDR3 is built from 14 residues. CDR1 is SGHRS and CDR2 is YFSETQ in the germline V gene. V lost 4 bases and J 7 bases, leaving 12 bases between the germline ends. In DNA, the CDR3 is TGCGCCAGCAGCGGGACACTACTAAATTCACCCCTCCACTTT. It codes for CASSGTLLNSPLHF.